Listed below are T cell receptor beta chains from one sample, sequenced in a study of blood T cells in healthy people across ages. TCRdb ran MiXCR on the 5' RACE reads and lists one entry per CDR3 protein. The sample yields under 850,000 distinct CDR3 sequences, about 37% seen once. Sequenced: blood. The receptors stem from a man aged 18 to 30 in good health. The CDR3 runs from the conserved cysteine through the conserved F or W. The D gene is left open where the match is weak. Size is omitted from some rows. Given values are once, few, many or a class for expanded clones.

TRBV6-5	.	.	TRBJ1-3	CASSYSPQTGNTIYF	TGTGCCAGCAGTTACTCGCCACAGACTGGAAACACCATATATTTT
TRBV4-2	.	.	TRBJ2-1	CASSQESQPSLDEQFF	TGTGCCAGCAGCCAAGAAAGTCAGCCAAGTTTAGATGAGCAGTTCTTC
TRBV5-4	.	.	TRBJ2-1	CASSLNLGLEFEQFF	TGTGCCAGCAGCTTAAACCTGGGGCTAGAGTTTGAGCAGTTCTTC
TRBV4-3	.	.	TRBJ2-1	CASSHDGVRSGDYNEQFF	TGCGCCAGCAGCCATGATGGGGTAAGGTCCGGAGACTACAATGAGCAGTTCTTC
TRBV9	once	.	TRBJ1-3	CASSVSTQVYGLPSGNTIYF	TGTGCCAGCAGCGTAAGCACGCAGGTTTATGGTCTCCCATCTGGAAACACCATATATTTT
TRBV5-6	few	.	TRBJ2-3	CASSLATMDTQYF	TGTGCCAGCAGCTTGGCCACCATGGATACGCAGTATTTT
TRBV7-2	few	.	TRBJ2-7	CASSRQTQGNEQYF	TGTGCCAGCAGCCGCCAGACTCAAGGGAATGAGCAGTACTTC
TRBV29-1	.	.	TRBJ2-1	CSVLTSSDIGEQFF	TGCAGCGTCTTGACCAGTTCGGACATTGGGGAGCAGTTCTTC
TRBV29-1	many	.	TRBJ2-5	CSVEDLRGLGTQYF	TGCAGCGTTGAAGATCTACGGGGACTGGGGACCCAGTACTTC
TRBV29-1	.	TRBD1	TRBJ1-1	CSVEPRGGSEAFF	TGCAGCGTTGAACCCAGGGGGGGAAGTGAAGCTTTCTTT
TRBV7-8	many	.	TRBJ2-5	CASSLPPRQDLHQETQYF	TGTGCCAGCAGCTTGCCCCCGCGACAGGACTTGCACCAAGAGACCCAGTACTTC
TRBV12-3/TRBV12-4	.	.	TRBJ2-1	CASSPSGREYNEQFF	TGTGCCAGCAGTCCTAGTGGGCGCGAATACAATGAGCAGTTCTTC
TRBV7-9	many	.	TRBJ1-5	CASSPLAVYQPQHF	TGTGCCAGCAGCCCACTAGCGGTATATCAGCCCCAGCATTTT
TRBV3-1	.	.	TRBJ2-5	CASSRFGRTKETQYF	TGTGCCAGCAGCCGCTTTGGCAGAACCAAAGAGACCCAGTACTTC
TRBV20-1	.	.	TRBJ1-2	CSASWVNYGYTF	TGCAGTGCTAGCTGGGTGAACTATGGCTACACCTTC
TRBV28	.	.	TRBJ1-2	CAIRTGTQTTYYGYTF	TGTGCCATTAGAACCGGGACCCAAACAACCTACTATGGCTACACCTTC
TRBV3-1	many	.	TRBJ2-1	CASSFDFSSYNEQFF	TGTGCCAGCAGCTTTGACTTCAGCTCCTACAATGAGCAGTTCTTC
TRBV2	many	TRBD1	TRBJ1-1	CASSRTGDTEAFF	TGTGCCAGCAGTAGGACAGGAGACACTGAAGCTTTCTTT
TRBV5-1	many	.	TRBJ2-1	CASSLAGAGLSSYNEQFF	TGCGCCAGCAGCTTGGCCGGGGCAGGCCTAAGCTCCTACAATGAGCAGTTCTTC
TRBV9	few	TRBD1	TRBJ1-2	CASSPRTGITGYTF	TGTGCCAGCAGCCCCCGGACAGGGATAACGGGCTACACCTTC
TRBV10-3	.	TRBD1	TRBJ2-7	CAIRGGTYLYNEQYF	TGTGCCATCAGAGGGGGCACCTATCTCTACAATGAGCAGTACTTC
TRBV6-2/TRBV6-3	.	TRBD2	TRBJ2-7	CANRPWRGDYEQYF	TGTGCCAACAGACCTTGGCGGGGGGACTACGAGCAGTACTTC
TRBV12-3/TRBV12-4	few	TRBD2	TRBJ2-3	CASSQGTSGIDTQYF	TGTGCCAGCAGTCAAGGGACTAGCGGGATAGATACGCAGTATTTT
TRBV2	few	.	TRBJ2-5	CANLGEEQYF	TGTGCCAACTTAGGGGAAGAGCAGTACTTC
TRBV7-2	.	.	TRBJ2-7	CASSPRPSSYNEQYF	TGTGCCAGCAGCCCACGACCCAGCTCCTACAATGAGCAGTACTTC
TRBV10-3	.	.	TRBJ2-7	CAISEWGRSTSYEQYF	TGTGCCATCAGTGAGTGGGGCAGGTCTACATCCTACGAGCAGTACTTC
TRBV4-3	.	.	TRBJ1-6	CASSPGGDNSPLHF	TGCGCCAGCAGCCCAGGAGGTGATAATTCACCCCTCCACTTT
TRBV12-3/TRBV12-4	few	.	TRBJ2-7	CASSWANEQYF	TGTGCCAGCAGTTGGGCCAATGAGCAGTACTTC
TRBV27	.	TRBD1	TRBJ2-1	CASSTPTGNSYNEQFF	TGTGCCAGCAGTACCCCGACAGGGAACTCCTACAATGAGCAGTTCTTC
TRBV29-1	.	.	TRBJ1-2	CSVAVSNYGYTF	TGCAGCGTTGCTGTGTCTAACTATGGCTACACCTTC
TRBV12-3/TRBV12-4	.	.	TRBJ2-7	CASSPGRVPYNEQYF	TGTGCCAGCAGTCCTGGCAGGGTACCTTACAATGAGCAGTACTTC
TRBV2	few	.	TRBJ2-2	CASTHAGTENTGELFF	TGTGCCAGCACCCATGCCGGGACCGAGAACACCGGGGAGCTGTTTTTT
TRBV28	.	TRBD2	TRBJ2-3	CAGNSGGADTQYF	TGTGCCGGAAATAGCGGGGGGGCGGATACGCAGTATTTT
TRBV7-2	.	TRBD1	TRBJ1-2	CASSAGQAVDYTF	TGTGCCAGCAGCGCGGGACAGGCGGTAGACTACACCTTC
TRBV12-3/TRBV12-4	.	.	TRBJ1-6	CASSPGLTYYSPLHF	TGTGCCAGCAGCCCGGGCCTCACCTACTATTCACCCCTCCACTTT
TRBV5-1	few	TRBD1	TRBJ1-1	CASSLSAGGILNTEAFF	TGCGCCAGCAGCTTGAGCGCAGGGGGGATTTTGAACACTGAGGCTTTCTTT
TRBV3-1	few	.	TRBJ2-5	CASSPQWGSSSQETQYF	TGTGCCAGCAGCCCCCAGTGGGGCAGCTCCTCACAAGAGACCCAGTACTTC
TRBV27	.	TRBD2	TRBJ2-3	CASSYNAGGPDTLYF	TGTGCCAGCAGTTACAACGCGGGGGGGCCTGATACGCTGTATTTT
TRBV12-3/TRBV12-4	.	.	TRBJ2-1	CASSFRGVFYNEQFF	TGTGCCAGCAGTTTTAGGGGGGTATTCTACAATGAGCAGTTCTTC
TRBV5-1	.	.	TRBJ2-5	CASSAYYRNEQYF	TGCGCCAGCAGCGCCTATTATAGAAATGAGCAGTACTTC
TRBV20-1	.	.	TRBJ2-2	CSARDEENTGELFF	TGCAGTGCTAGAGATGAAGAGAACACCGGGGAGCTGTTTTTT
TRBV7-9	.	.	TRBJ1-4	CASSLAAGFNEKLFF	TGTGCCAGCAGCTTAGCGGCGGGATTTAATGAAAAACTGTTTTTT
TRBV3-1	few	TRBD2	TRBJ2-1	CASSQTGLAGGNEQFF	TGTGCCAGCAGCCAAACCGGACTAGCGGGGGGTAATGAGCAGTTCTTC
TRBV20-1	.	TRBD1	TRBJ1-5	CSVPGQGPLNQPRHF	TGCAGTGTCCCGGGACAGGGACCACTCAATCAGCCCCGGCATTTT
TRBV29-1	.	.	TRBJ2-5	CSVNRAETQYF	TGCAGCGTTAACAGGGCAGAGACCCAGTACTTC
TRBV5-1	.	.	TRBJ1-4	CASSLALRATNEKLFF	TGCGCCAGCAGCTTGGCTTTAAGGGCTACTAATGAAAAACTGTTTTTT
TRBV6-1	.	.	TRBJ1-1	CASRQDYTEAFF	TGTGCCAGCCGGCAGGACTACACTGAAGCTTTCTTT
TRBV7-2	.	.	TRBJ2-5	CASSSPRSAKTQYF	TGTGCCAGCAGCTCCCCGAGGAGTGCAAAGACCCAGTACTTC